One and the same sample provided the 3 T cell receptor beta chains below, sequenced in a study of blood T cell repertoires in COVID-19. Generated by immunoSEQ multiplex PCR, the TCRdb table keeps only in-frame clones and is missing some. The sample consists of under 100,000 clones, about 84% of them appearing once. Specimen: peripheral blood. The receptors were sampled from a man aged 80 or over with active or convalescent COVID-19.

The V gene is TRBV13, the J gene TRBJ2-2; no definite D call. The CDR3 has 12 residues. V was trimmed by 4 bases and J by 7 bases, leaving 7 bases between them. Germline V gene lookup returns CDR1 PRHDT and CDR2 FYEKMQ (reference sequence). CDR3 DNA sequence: TGTGCCAGCAGCTCAGTCCTCGGGGAGCTGTTTTTT. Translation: CASSSVLGELFF.

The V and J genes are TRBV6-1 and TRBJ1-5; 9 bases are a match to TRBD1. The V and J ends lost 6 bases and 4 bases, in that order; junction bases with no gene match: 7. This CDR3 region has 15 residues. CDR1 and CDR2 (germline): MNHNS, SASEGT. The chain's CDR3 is CASRYRGTGNQPQHF. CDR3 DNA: TGTGCCAGCAGGTACCGAGGGACAGGGAATCAGCCCCAGCATTTT.

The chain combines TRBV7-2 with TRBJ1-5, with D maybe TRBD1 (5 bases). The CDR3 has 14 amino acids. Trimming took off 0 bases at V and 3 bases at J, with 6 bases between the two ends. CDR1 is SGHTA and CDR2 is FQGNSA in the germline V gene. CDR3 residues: CASSLAGDNQPQHF. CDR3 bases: TGTGCCAGCAGCTTAGCAGGGGACAATCAGCCCCAGCATTTT.